These T cell receptor beta chains were read from a single sample in a study of molecular identifiers for immune sequencing clone quantification. Each CDR3 protein is one row after TCRdb ran MiXCR on the PCR reads. Of more than 450,000 distinct CDR3 sequences in the sample, approximately 25% were seen once. The sample was naive CD8+ T cells from blood, with Jurkat cell RNA spiked in. The receptor source for this set is a human donor in good health. Some libraries in this study had Jurkat cell RNA spiked in. The CDR3 runs from the conserved cysteine through the conserved F or W. D genes are given only for firm matches. Only part of the rows carry a size: once, few, many, or a class if the clone is expanded.

J: TRBJ2-3; size: NA; D: NA; V: TRBV19; CDR3: CASRESFTSTDTQYF
J: TRBJ1-2; size: NA; D: NA; V: TRBV7-9; CDR3: CASSLDSFNYGYTF
J: TRBJ2-3; size: NA; D: TRBD2; V: TRBV20-1; CDR3: CSARDLEAGSTDTQYF
J: TRBJ2-7; size: few; D: TRBD2; V: TRBV7-9; CDR3: CASSQTRPGTSGGAHEQYF
J: TRBJ2-7; size: many; D: TRBD2; V: TRBV7-9; CDR3: CASSVGLAGNEQYF
J: TRBJ2-3; size: few; D: NA; V: TRBV27; CDR3: CASRTDDGHLTDTQYF
J: TRBJ2-7; size: few; D: TRBD2; V: TRBV11-2; CDR3: CASSPASSGRGYEQYF
J: TRBJ2-3; size: NA; D: NA; V: TRBV9; CDR3: CASSGRDGGTDTRYF
J: TRBJ1-4; size: many; D: NA; V: TRBV7-9; CDR3: CASSPPAANEKLFF
J: TRBJ2-7; size: few; D: NA; V: TRBV6-1; CDR3: CASSPGRGRDEQYF
J: TRBJ2-7; size: many; D: TRBD2; V: TRBV7-6; CDR3: CASSSFSGGIDEQYF
J: TRBJ2-3; size: many; D: NA; V: TRBV6-5; CDR3: CASSYGGPGTDTQYF
J: TRBJ1-1; size: once; D: NA; V: TRBV19; CDR3: CASSIGAFPNTEAFF